This TCR beta chain was retrieved from a study of CD8 T cells in Susac syndrome. This clonotype was detected once. A quantity of roughly 0.5 to 1 ug RNA underwent reverse transcription using random hexamers. immunoSEQ multiplex PCR amplified TCR beta CDR3 across 54 Vbeta, 13 Jbeta. TCRdb called the immunoSEQ multiplex PCR reads again in MiXCR, with one record for every CDR3 protein. The sample comprises hundreds of thousands of distinct CDR3 sequences, almost 97% of which are singletons, and around 0.1% rests with the top ten. V was pared by 6 bases and J by 2 bases, with 8 bases of the junction left unmatched. Germline V gene lookup returns CDR1 MNHNS and CDR2 SASEGT. CDR3 length: 16 residues. TCR beta from blood CD8+ and CD4+ T cells was sequenced. Through negative isolation, CD4+ and CD8+ T cells were obtained, while TEMRA cells were enriched using FACS.

The clonotype was recovered from a human donor with Susac syndrome. The specimen sequenced was CD4+ T cells from PBMCs. This chain connects TRBV6-1 to TRBJ1-5; 9 bases map to TRBD1. CDR3 coding DNA: TGTGCCAGCAGAAGACAGGGGGACGGGGGCAATCAGCCCCAGCATTTT. Encoded protein: CASRRQGDGGNQPQHF.